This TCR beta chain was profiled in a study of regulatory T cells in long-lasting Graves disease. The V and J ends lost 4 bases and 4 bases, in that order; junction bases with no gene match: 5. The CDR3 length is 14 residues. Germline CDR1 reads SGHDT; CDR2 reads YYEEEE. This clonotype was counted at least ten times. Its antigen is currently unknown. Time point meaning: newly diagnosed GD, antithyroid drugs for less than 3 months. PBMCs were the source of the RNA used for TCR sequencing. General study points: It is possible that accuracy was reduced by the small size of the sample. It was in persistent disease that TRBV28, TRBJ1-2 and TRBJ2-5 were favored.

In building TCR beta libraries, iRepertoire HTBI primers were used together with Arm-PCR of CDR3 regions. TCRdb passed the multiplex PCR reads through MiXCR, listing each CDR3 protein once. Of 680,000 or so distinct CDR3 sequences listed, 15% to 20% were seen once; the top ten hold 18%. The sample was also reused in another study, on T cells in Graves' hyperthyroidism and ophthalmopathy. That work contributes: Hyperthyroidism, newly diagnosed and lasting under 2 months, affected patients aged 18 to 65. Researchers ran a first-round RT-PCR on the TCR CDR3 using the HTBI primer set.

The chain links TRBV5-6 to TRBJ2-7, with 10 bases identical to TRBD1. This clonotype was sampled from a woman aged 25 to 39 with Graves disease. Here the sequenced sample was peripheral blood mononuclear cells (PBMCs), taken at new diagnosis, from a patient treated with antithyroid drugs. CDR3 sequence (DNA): TGTGCCAGCAGCCAGACAGGGGGCGGTTACGAGCAGTACTTC. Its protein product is CASSQTGGGYEQYF.